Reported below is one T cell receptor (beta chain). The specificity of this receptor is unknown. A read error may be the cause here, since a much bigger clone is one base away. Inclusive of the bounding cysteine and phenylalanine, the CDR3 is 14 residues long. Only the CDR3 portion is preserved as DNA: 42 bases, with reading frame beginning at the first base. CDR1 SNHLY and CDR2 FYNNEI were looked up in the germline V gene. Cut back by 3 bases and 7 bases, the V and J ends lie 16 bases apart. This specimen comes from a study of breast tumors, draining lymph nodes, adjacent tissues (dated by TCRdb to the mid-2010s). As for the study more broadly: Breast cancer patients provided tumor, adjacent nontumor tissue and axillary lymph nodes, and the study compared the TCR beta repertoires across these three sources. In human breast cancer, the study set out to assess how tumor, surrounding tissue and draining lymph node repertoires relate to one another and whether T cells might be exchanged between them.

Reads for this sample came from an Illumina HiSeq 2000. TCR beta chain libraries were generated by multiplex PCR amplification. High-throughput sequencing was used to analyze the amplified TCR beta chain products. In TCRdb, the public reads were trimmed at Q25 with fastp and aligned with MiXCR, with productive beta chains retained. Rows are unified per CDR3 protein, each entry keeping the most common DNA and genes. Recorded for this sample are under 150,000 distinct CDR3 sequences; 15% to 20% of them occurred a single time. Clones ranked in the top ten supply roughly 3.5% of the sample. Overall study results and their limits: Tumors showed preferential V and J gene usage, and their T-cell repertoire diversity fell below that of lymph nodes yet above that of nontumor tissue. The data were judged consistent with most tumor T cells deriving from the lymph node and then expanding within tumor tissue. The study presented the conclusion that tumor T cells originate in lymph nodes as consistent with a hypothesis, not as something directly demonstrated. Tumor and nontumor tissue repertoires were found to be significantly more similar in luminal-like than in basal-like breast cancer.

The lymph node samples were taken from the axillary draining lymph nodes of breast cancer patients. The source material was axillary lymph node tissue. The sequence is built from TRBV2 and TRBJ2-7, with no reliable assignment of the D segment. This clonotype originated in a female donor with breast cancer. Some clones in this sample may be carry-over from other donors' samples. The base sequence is TGTGCCAGCAGTGAGTCGTTAAGGGCGCGGGAGCAGTACTTC. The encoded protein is CASSESLRAREQYF.